The text below deals with one T cell receptor (beta chain). Its antigen is as yet unknown. Sequenced by immunoSEQ multiplex PCR; TCRdb stores in-frame clones only, minus some. This sample has about 88,000 clones; 85% to 90% occur once, and the top ten carry 0.2% to 0.25%. The CDR3 length is 17 residues. Unmatched junction bases numbered 7, after V lost 1 base and J lost 2 bases. Germline V CDR1 and CDR2: MGHRA, YSYEKL. This sample was included in a study of OX40 agonist ivuxolimab in advanced cancers. Study in general: The dose-escalation group included hepatocellular carcinoma, melanoma, renal cell carcinoma and head and neck cancer. Study outcomes and limitations: Clones of CD4+ and CD8+ blood T cells grew by week 6 at doses of 0.1 to 3.0 mg/kg. The specificity for antigen of the expanded peripheral T cells was not determined.

The chain recombines TRBV4-1 with TRBJ2-3, with 9 positions matching TRBD2. This receptor was taken from an adult with an advanced solid tumor such as melanoma, head and neck, liver or kidney cancer. Sequencing was performed on CD4+ or CD8+ T cells sorted from blood, taken in a trial of the OX40 agonist ivuxolimab. In DNA form, the CDR3 reads TGCGCCAGCAGCCAAGGGGGGTCTAGCGGGGTCACAGATACGCAGTATTTT. Amino acid sequence: CASSQGGSSGVTDTQYF.